Listed below are T cell receptor beta chains from one sample, sequenced in a study of CD49a tissue-resident CD8 T cells in human skin. Only in-frame clones appear in the TCRdb table, and some are missing; sequencing was by immunoSEQ multiplex PCR. This table holds some 16 clones. The specimen sequenced was CD103+ CD49a- CD8+ T cells sorted from skin epidermis. The receptors originated from a human donor in good health. The CDR3 runs from the conserved cysteine through the conserved F or W. The D gene is left open where the match is weak. Some rows mark clone size as missing; the rest say once, few, many or name a class of expanded clone.

TRBV5-4	-	-	TRBJ2-5	TGTGCCAGCAGCTGGAGGCCAGTCGGCTCCCAAGAGACCCAGTACTTC	CASSWRPVGSQETQYF
TRBV29-1	-	few	TRBJ2-1	TGCAGCGTTGGCCCCGGGACACCGCAGTTCTTC	CSVGPGTPQFF
TRBV9	-	few	TRBJ2-3	TGTGCCAGCAGCTATAGCGGAACTAGCACAGATACGCAGTATTTT	CASSYSGTSTDTQYF
TRBV27	-	few	TRBJ2-3	TGTGCCAGCAGTTTAGGAGGCAGAGATACGCAGTATTTT	CASSLGGRDTQYF
TRBV28	TRBD2	-	TRBJ2-1	TGTGCCAGCAGTTTGATAGCGGGATTCACCTACAATGAGCAGTTCTTC	CASSLIAGFTYNEQFF
TRBV4-3	-	-	TRBJ2-6	TGCGCCAGCAGCCAAGATGGGGGGACTGGGGCCAACGTCCTGACTTTC	CASSQDGGTGANVLTF